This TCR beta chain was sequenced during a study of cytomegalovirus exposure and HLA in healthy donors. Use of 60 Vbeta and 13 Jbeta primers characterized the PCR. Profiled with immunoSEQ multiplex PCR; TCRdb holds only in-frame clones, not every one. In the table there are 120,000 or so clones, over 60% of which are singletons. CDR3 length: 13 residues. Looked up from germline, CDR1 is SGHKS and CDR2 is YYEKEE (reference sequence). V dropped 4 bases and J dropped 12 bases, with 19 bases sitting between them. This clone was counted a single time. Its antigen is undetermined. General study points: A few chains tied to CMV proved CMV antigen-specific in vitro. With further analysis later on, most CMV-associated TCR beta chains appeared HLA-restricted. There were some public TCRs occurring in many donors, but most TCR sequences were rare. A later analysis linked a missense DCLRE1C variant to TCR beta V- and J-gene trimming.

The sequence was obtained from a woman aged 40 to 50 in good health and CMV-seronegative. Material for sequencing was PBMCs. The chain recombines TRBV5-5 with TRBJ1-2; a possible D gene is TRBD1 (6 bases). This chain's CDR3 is CASSPVGGNRDTF. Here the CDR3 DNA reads TGTGCCAGCAGCCCAGTTGGGGGCAATCGCGACACCTTC. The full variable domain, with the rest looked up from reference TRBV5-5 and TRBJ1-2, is DAGVTQSPTHLIKTRGQQVTLRCSPISGHKSVSWYQQVLGQGPQFIFQYYEKEERGRGNFPDRFSARQFPNYSSELNVNALLLGDSALYLCASSPVGGNRDTFGSGTRLTVV.